The clone carrying this T cell receptor (beta chain) was recorded only once. Its antigen is unknown. CDR1 and CDR2 (germline): SGHRS, YFSETQ. V shed 5 bases and J shed 0 bases, with 8 bases lying between them. The CDR3 contains 14 residues. TCRdb's table, derived via immunoSEQ multiplex PCR, lists solely in-frame clones and lacks some. Of about 86,000 clones in the sample, roughly 90% are singletons; the top ten hold 0.28%. The record originates from a study of graft-versus-host responses after intestinal transplantation. At the level of the study: Anti-thymocyte globulin induction was given to all recipients, followed by tacrolimus and steroids for around three years. Overall study findings and caveats: Levels of circulating GvH clones at their peak were associated with early post-transplant HvG declines. Allografts of patients with graft-donor T cell macrochimerism showed high graft-versus-host to host-versus-graft clone ratios.

The rearrangement joins TRBV5-1 to TRBJ1-4; D possibly corresponds to TRBD1 (5 bases). This specimen consisted of unstimulated CD4+ T cells sorted from spleen or lymph node cells, obtained before transplant. The TCR comes from a human donor who was the organ donor for an intestinal transplant. CDR3 nucleotide sequence: TGCGCCAGCAGGATACAGGCAACTAATGAAAAACTGTTTTTT. Translation gives CASRIQATNEKLFF.